This T cell receptor beta chain was captured in a study of monozygotic twins with inflammatory bowel disease. This CDR3 has 13 amino acids. Germline CDR1 DFQATT, CDR2 SNEGSKA (reference sequence). Study results and limitations: The results supported no single strong signal or clonotype associated with IBD. Varied immunosuppressive treatments among patients may have increased repertoire variability.

As to this clonotype: The antigen is unknown.

Eight separate reactions per sample served to make cDNA. One entry per CDR3 protein, without DNA, is what TCRdb gives after re-calling the 5' RACE reads. The table for this sample gives around 380,000 distinct CDR3 sequences. The receptor's source is a human donor with ulcerative colitis or Crohn's disease, or a healthy co-twin of an affected twin (not recorded which). The source material was blood. The chain has TRBV20-1 and TRBJ1-1; with no DNA, the TCRdb D assignment of TRBD1 cannot be verified. The CDR3 sequence: CSARFTGGRIAFF.